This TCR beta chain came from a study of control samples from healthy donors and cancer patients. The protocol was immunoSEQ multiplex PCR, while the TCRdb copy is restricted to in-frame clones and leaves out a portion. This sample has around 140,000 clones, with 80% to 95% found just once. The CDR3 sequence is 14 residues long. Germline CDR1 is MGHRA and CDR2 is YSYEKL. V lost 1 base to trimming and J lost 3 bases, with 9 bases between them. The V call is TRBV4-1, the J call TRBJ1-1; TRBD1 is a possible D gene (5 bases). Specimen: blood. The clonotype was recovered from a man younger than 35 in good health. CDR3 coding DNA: TGCGCCAGCAGCCAAGTATCGGGGGACACTGAAGCTTTCTTT. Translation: CASSQVSGDTEAFF.